A single T cell receptor (beta chain) is shown here with its context. Its antigen is not known. The sample is drawn from a study of cytomegalovirus exposure and HLA in healthy donors. Overall study results and limits: Productive rates of about 90% or about 30% were seen for most TCR beta V segments in an earlier analysis.

PCR primers comprised 60 Vbeta and 13 Jbeta primers. Study processing details: Some 12 million shared chains were among the roughly 80 million unique TCR beta chains that a later analysis counted. The assay was immunoSEQ multiplex PCR, and TCRdb's table has in-frame clones only and misses some. V, J and clone size were drawn from that table, and D and trimming were deduced from the DNA. This table holds more than 150,000 clones, 75% to 85% found once. The TCR originated in a woman in her 30s in good health and CMV-seropositive. The sequenced sample consisted of PBMCs.

The CDR3 sequence: CASSLWAGFNSPLHF. The CDR3 nucleotides are TGTGCCAGCAGTTTATGGGCGGGATTCAATTCACCCCTCCACTTT. The V call is TRBV28, the J call TRBJ1-6; D is ambiguous. The CDR3 runs to 15 residues. From germline, CDR1 is MDHEN and CDR2 SYDVKM. The V end lost 0 bases, the J end lost 7 bases, and 10 bases lay between the germline ends.